Below are 23 T cell receptor beta chains sequenced from a single sample in a study of blood T cell repertoires in COVID-19 (dated by TCRdb to the early 2020s). Library generation was performed with the immunoSEQ multiplex PCR assay. In TCRdb, the immuneACCESS table is reduced to in-frame sequences with V and J assigned. These tables do not hold every clone; where another copy was compared, an unresolved V gene accounts for under half, and the others remain unexplained. The sample table lists approximately 90,000 clones, over 70% of them with a count of one. The ten largest clones add up to 31% of the sample. The sample comprised peripheral blood. Source of these receptors: a woman of 80 years or more with active or convalescent COVID-19.

J is TRBJ2-7 and V is TRBV21-1; the table's D call of TRBD2 was not tested on the DNA. TRBV21-1 is a pseudogene locus. CDR3 length: 12 amino acids. In DNA form, the CDR3 reads TGTGCCGGCGGACGGGGGTACTACGAGCAGTACTTC. This sequence encodes CAGGRGYYEQYF.

This clone came up once. CDR3 DNA sequence: TGTGCCAGCAGATTGCTCCGGACTAGCGGGACAATGGGTAACAATGAGCAGTTCTTC. Translating it yields CASRLLRTSGTMGNNEQFF. This chain uses TRBV7-8 with TRBJ2-1, with 12 nucleotides matching TRBD2. V trimming: 6 bases; J trimming: 5 bases; junction bases outside the gene matches: 17. The CDR3 sequence is 19 residues long. CDR1 SGHVS and CDR2 FQNEAQ come from the germline V gene.

This clone was picked up a small number of times. The V gene is TRBV3-1 (or the pseudogene TRBV3-2), the J gene TRBJ2-7, with 8 bases that match TRBD1. Germline-derived CDR1 and CDR2 are LGHDT and YNNKEL (reference sequence). The CDR3 length is 14 residues. V shed 1 base and J 5 bases; nucleotides not matched to a gene: 4. In DNA, the CDR3 is TGTGCCAGCAGCCAAGGGCAGGGGGCGGACGAGCAGTACTTC. It encodes CASSQGQGADEQYF.

V and J are TRBV7-2 and TRBJ2-3, with TRBD1 matching 7 bases. The germline V gene encodes CDR1 SGHTA and CDR2 FQGNSA. With V trimmed by 3 bases and J by 3 bases, 9 bases remained unmatched. The CDR3 contains 16 residues. The CDR3 here is CASSLDRPGVTDTQYF. CDR3 coding DNA: TGTGCCAGCAGCTTGGACAGGCCTGGTGTGACAGATACGCAGTATTTT.

The chain carries TRBV9 and TRBJ2-3, with 7 bases aligning to TRBD2. Unmatched junction bases numbered 11, after V lost 4 bases and J lost 3 bases. This CDR3 is 16 amino acids long. Germline CDR1 is SGDLS and CDR2 is YYNGEE. Here the CDR3 DNA reads TGTGCCAGCAGCACCTTTCCCAGCGGGGTAACAGATACGCAGTATTTT. This translates into CASSTFPSGVTDTQYF.

This CDR3 is CSVSRGVKNEQFF. CDR3 coding DNA: TGCAGCGTTAGCAGGGGAGTGAAAAATGAGCAGTTCTTC. The chain couples TRBV29-1 to TRBJ2-1; possible D gene TRBD1, 6 bases. This CDR3 comprises 13 residues. Between the trimmed V and J ends, which lost 5 bases and 7 bases, there was a span of 15 bases. CDR1 and CDR2 (germline): SQVTM, ANQGSEA.

The rearrangement links TRBV6-2 or TRBV6-3 to TRBJ1-5; TRBD1 matches 8 bases. The CDR3 is made up of 16 amino acids. J lost 2 bases, V lost 2 bases, and 5 bases had no gene match. Germline V gene lookup returns CDR1 MNHEY and CDR2 SVGEGT. For the CDR3, the DNA is TGTGCCAGCAGTTACGCCCCGGGACAGGGCAATCAGCCCCAGCATTTT. Amino acids: CASSYAPGQGNQPQHF.

The CDR3 loop reads CAISEMRELQETQYF. The CDR3 DNA reads TGTGCCATCAGTGAGATGAGGGAACTGCAAGAGACCCAGTACTTC. The gene calls are TRBV10-3 and TRBJ2-5; possibly TRBD2 for D (5 bases). The germline V and J ends were trimmed by 2 bases and 2 bases, with 12 bases remaining between them. The CDR3 loop spans 15 amino acids. Germline loops: CDR1 ENHRY, CDR2 SYGVKD.

The chain uses TRBV24-1 and TRBJ2-2, with D perhaps TRBD1 (6 bases). Germline CDR1 is KGHDR and CDR2 is SFDVKD. Trimming shortened V by 3 bases and J by 7 bases, and 17 bases separated the two germline ends. CDR3 length: 16 amino acids. The CDR3 sequence: CATSDPPGRGNGELFF. In DNA form, the CDR3 reads TGTGCCACCAGTGATCCGCCTGGCAGGGGAAACGGGGAGCTGTTTTTT.

V and J are TRBV6-1 and TRBJ2-1, with 9 nucleotides matching TRBD1. The CDR3 loop spans 16 amino acids. Germline values: CDR1 MNHNS, CDR2 SASEGT. The ends lost 0 bases at V and 6 bases at J; junction bases unmatched: 6. The CDR3 coding sequence is TGTGCCAGCAGTGAAGCTTTGGGACAGGGTGTCAATGAGCAGTTCTTC. As protein: CASSEALGQGVNEQFF.

The CDR3 region is CSVAPGQGYGYTF. The DNA for the CDR3 is TGCAGCGTCGCCCCGGGACAGGGTTATGGCTACACCTTC. J is TRBJ1-2 and V is TRBV29-1; 9 bases align to TRBD1. This CDR3 contains 13 residues. CDR1 and CDR2 (germline): SQVTM, ANQGSEA. The V and J ends lost 6 bases and 5 bases, in that order; junction bases with no gene match: 7.

The V and J genes are TRBV16 and TRBJ1-4; D perhaps matches TRBD1 (5 bases). V shed 3 bases and J shed 8 bases, with 10 bases lying between them. The length of the CDR3 is 13 residues. Germline-derived CDR1 and CDR2 are KGHSY and FQNENV. CDR3 sequence: CASSQYRQEKLFF. CDR3 sequence (DNA): TGTGCCAGCAGCCAGTACCGACAGGAAAAACTGTTTTTT.

The V gene is TRBV5-8, the J gene TRBJ1-5; 8 bases fit TRBD1. The V and J ends lost 3 bases and 5 bases, in that order; junction bases with no gene match: 7. The CDR3 length is 15 residues. Looked up from germline, CDR1 is SGHTS and CDR2 is YDEGEE. The CDR3 coding sequence is TGTGCCAGCAGCTCCTGGGACAGGAGAGATCAGCCCCAGCATTTT. The encoded protein is CASSSWDRRDQPQHF.

This chain uses TRBV27 with TRBJ1-1, with 9 bases that match TRBD1. CDR1 is MNHEY, CDR2 SMNVEV, per germline (reference sequence). V trimming: 2 bases; J trimming: 1 base; junction bases outside the gene matches: 11. The CDR3 is 18 amino acids. The CDR3 region is CASSLDWTGATGNTEAFF. CDR3 DNA sequence: TGTGCCAGCAGTTTAGATTGGACAGGGGCGACCGGGAACACTGAAGCTTTCTTT.

This clone was recorded only once. J is TRBJ1-1 and V is TRBV6-5; TRBD1 agrees at 10 bases. Germline V lookup: CDR1 MNHEY, CDR2 SVGAGI. V was clipped by 6 bases and J by 7 bases; unmatched bases: 5. The CDR3 sequence is 13 residues long. The CDR3, as DNA: TGTGCCAGCAGCCGGACAGGGGGAGGTGAAGCTTTCTTT. Translation: CASSRTGGGEAFF.

The rearrangement uses TRBV7-6 and TRBJ2-1, with D uncertain. The germline V gene encodes CDR1 SGHVS and CDR2 FNYEAQ. The CDR3 runs to 15 residues. The V end was cut by 5 bases, the J end by 0 bases, with 11 bases between. CDR3 coding DNA: TGTGCCAGCAGCATTGACTCGAGCTCCTACAATGAGCAGTTCTTC. It specifies CASSIDSSSYNEQFF. The full variable domain, its missing parts supplied by reference TRBV7-6 and TRBJ2-1, is GAGVSQSPRYKVTKRGQDVALRCDPISGHVSLYWYRQALGQGPEFLTYFNYEAQQDKSGLPNDRFSAERPEGSISTLTIQRTEQRDSAMYRCASSIDSSSYNEQFFGPGTRLTVL.

The chain joins TRBV5-1 to TRBJ2-7; no firm D call. Germline CDR1 is SGHRS and CDR2 is YFSETQ. V was pared by 5 bases and J by 0 bases, with 9 bases between. This CDR3 is built from 13 residues. As DNA, the CDR3 is TGCGCCAGCAGTGCAGTTTTCTCCTACGAGCAGTACTTC. Translation: CASSAVFSYEQYF. Variable domain in full (rest from reference TRBV5-1 and TRBJ2-7): KAGVTQTPRYLIKTRGQQVTLSCSPISGHRSVSWYQQTPGQGLQFLFEYFSETQRNKGNFPGRFSGRQFSNSRSEMNVSTLELGDSALYLCASSAVFSYEQYFGPGTRLTVT.

The chain joins TRBV15 to TRBJ1-6; D remains ambiguous. CDR1 LNHNV and CDR2 YYDKDF come from the germline V gene (reference sequence). Trimming cost V 0 bases and J 5 bases, with 11 bases left between them. The CDR3 has 16 amino acids. CDR3 amino acids: CATSRDRQANNSPLHF. The CDR3 DNA is TGTGCCACCAGCAGAGATCGGCAGGCTAATAATTCACCCCTCCACTTT.

The genes are TRBV5-1 and TRBJ1-2; 8 bases match TRBD1. The germline gives CDR1 SGHRS, CDR2 YFSETQ. The V segment lost 0 bases and the J segment 3 bases; nucleotides outside the gene matches: 19. This CDR3 has 20 amino acids. The CDR3 loop reads CASSLGHIRDRNLHHYGYTF. CDR3 DNA: TGCGCCAGCAGCTTGGGGCATATCCGGGACAGGAACTTACACCACTATGGCTACACCTTC.

This rearrangement joins TRBV7-9 to TRBJ1-1; D might be TRBD1 (6 bases). The CDR3 sequence is 15 residues long. CDR1 SEHNR and CDR2 FQNEAQ come from the germline V gene (reference sequence). V was cut by 3 bases and J by 4 bases, with 15 bases left in between. CDR3 protein: CASSFLSFRGTEAFF. The CDR3 DNA reads as TGTGCCAGCAGCTTCCTATCTTTCAGGGGCACTGAAGCTTTCTTT. The whole variable domain, filled in from reference TRBV7-9 and TRBJ1-1, reads DTGVSQNPRHKITKRGQNVTFRCDPISEHNRLYWYRQTLGQGPEFLTYFQNEAQLEKSRLLSDRFSAERPKGSFSTLEIQRTEQGDSAMYLCASSFLSFRGTEAFFGQGTRLTVV.

The chain uses TRBV5-1 and TRBJ2-7, with 7 nucleotides matching TRBD1. V trimming: 5 bases; J trimming: 1 base; junction bases outside the gene matches: 12. Looked up from germline, CDR1 is SGHRS and CDR2 is YFSETQ. The CDR3 has 16 amino acids. The DNA for the CDR3 is TGCGCCAGCAGTGTTATTATAGGGACAGAATCCTACGAGCAGTACTTC. It translates to CASSVIIGTESYEQYF.

This chain joins TRBV2 and TRBJ1-1; D might be TRBD1 (5 bases). Trimming pared 7 bases from V and 0 bases from J, leaving 12 bases between. This CDR3 has 14 residues. Germline CDR1 reads SNHLY; CDR2 reads FYNNEI. The CDR3 is CASTPPGMNTEAFF. The CDR3 DNA reads TGTGCCAGCACCCCTCCAGGGATGAACACTGAAGCTTTCTTT.

The chain recombines TRBV5-1 with TRBJ2-1, with a possible D match to TRBD1 (6 bases). Trimming removed 3 bases at V and 4 bases at J, with 17 bases between. Germline CDR1 SGHRS, CDR2 YFSETQ. The CDR3 consists of 16 residues. CDR3: CASSSSGTPLYNEQFF. CDR3 DNA sequence: TGCGCCAGCAGCTCCTCCGGGACACCCCTTTACAATGAGCAGTTCTTC. Full variable domain (rest looked up from reference TRBV5-1 and TRBJ2-1): KAGVTQTPRYLIKTRGQQVTLSCSPISGHRSVSWYQQTPGQGLQFLFEYFSETQRNKGNFPGRFSGRQFSNSRSEMNVSTLELGDSALYLCASSSSGTPLYNEQFFGPGTRLTVL.